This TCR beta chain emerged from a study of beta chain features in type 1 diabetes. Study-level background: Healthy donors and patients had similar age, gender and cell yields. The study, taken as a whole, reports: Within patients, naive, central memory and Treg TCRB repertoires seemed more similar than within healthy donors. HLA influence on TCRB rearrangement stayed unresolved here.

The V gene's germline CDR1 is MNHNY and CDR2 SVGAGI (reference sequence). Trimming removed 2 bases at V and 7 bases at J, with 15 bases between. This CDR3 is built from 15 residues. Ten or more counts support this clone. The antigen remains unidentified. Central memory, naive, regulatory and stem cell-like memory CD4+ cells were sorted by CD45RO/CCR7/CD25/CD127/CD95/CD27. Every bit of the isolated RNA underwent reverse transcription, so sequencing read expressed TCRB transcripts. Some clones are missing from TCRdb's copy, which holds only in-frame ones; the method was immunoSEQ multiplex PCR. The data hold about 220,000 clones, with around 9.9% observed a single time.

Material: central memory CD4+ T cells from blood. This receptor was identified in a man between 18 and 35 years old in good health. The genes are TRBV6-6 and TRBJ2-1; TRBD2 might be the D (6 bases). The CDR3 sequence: CASSYPTGLLNEQFF. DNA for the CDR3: TGTGCCAGCAGTTACCCAACGGGACTCCTTAATGAGCAGTTCTTC.